This entry lists 13 T cell receptor beta chains sequenced from one sample in a study of shared clonotypes between healthy human individuals. Clones were read by immunoSEQ multiplex PCR, and TCRdb kept only the in-frame ones, dropping some. The top ten hold roughly 36% of the sample, which has approximately 710,000 clones, about 92% seen once. The sequenced sample was memory CD8+ T cells from PBMCs. Noted subset: CD45RO+ cells pooled with CCR7-negative TemRA cells. Every receptor here comes from a man aged 18 to 30 in good health. Some clones in this sample may be carry-over from other donors' samples.

Notes on this clone: The same CDR3 arises from other DNA sequences in this sample as well. V and J are TRBV4-1 and TRBJ2-7, with D perhaps given as TRBD1 or TRBD2 (5 bases each). V lost 1 base to trimming and J lost 2 bases, with 18 bases between them. This CDR3 is built from 17 residues. CDR1 is MGHRA, CDR2 YSYEKL, per germline. CDR3: CASSQGAGTVTPYEQYF. The CDR3, as DNA: TGCGCCAGCAGCCAAGGAGCCGGGACGGTGACTCCCTACGAGCAGTACTTC.

The chain links TRBV10-3 to TRBJ2-5, with D possibly being TRBD2 (5 bases). Germline CDR1 and CDR2: ENHRY and SYGVKD. CDR3 length: 13 residues. Trimming removed 8 bases at V and 5 bases at J, with 15 bases between. The CDR3 nucleotides are TGTGCCATCGGGGAGTTGGATGTGGAGACCCAGTACTTC. The encoded protein is CAIGELDVETQYF.

The V gene is TRBV7-9, the J gene TRBJ2-7, with TRBD2 identical over 12 bases. Germline trimming cut 5 bases from V and 4 bases from J; bases unmatched to any gene: 6. Germline V lookup: CDR1 SEHNR, CDR2 FQNEAQ (reference sequence). The CDR3 spans 15 residues. CDR3: CASSTWTSGNYEQYF. CDR3 nucleotide sequence: TGTGCCAGCAGCACCTGGACTAGCGGGAATTACGAGCAGTACTTC.

This clone came up once. V is TRBV7-6 and J is TRBJ1-3; no clear D. Germline V gene data show CDR1 as SGHVS and CDR2 as FNYEAQ. Trimming removed 4 bases from V and 2 bases from J, with 15 bases in between. The CDR3 runs 16 residues. CDR3: CASSSIYGKAGNTIYF. The CDR3 DNA follows: TGTGCCAGCAGCTCAATTTACGGGAAAGCTGGAAACACCATATATTTT.

The chain recombines TRBV9 with TRBJ2-3; D is possibly TRBD2 (8 bases). This CDR3 is built from 15 residues. Germline CDR1 and CDR2: SGDLS and YYNGEE. The germline V and J ends were trimmed by 4 bases and 2 bases, with 14 bases remaining between them. CDR3 sequence reads: CASSYSGTDTDTQYF. The CDR3 DNA reads TGTGCCAGCAGCTATAGCGGGACAGACACAGATACGCAGTATTTT. Full variable domain (missing parts from reference TRBV9 and TRBJ2-3): DSGVTQTPKHLITATGQRVTLRCSPRSGDLSVYWYQQSLDQGLQFLIQYYNGEERAKGNILERFSAQQFPDLHSELNLSSLELGDSALYFCASSYSGTDTDTQYFGPGTRLTVL.

The chain recombines TRBV7-6 with TRBJ2-5; possibly TRBD1 or TRBD2 for D (5 bases each). Trimming pared 1 base from V and 2 bases from J, leaving 14 bases between. The CDR3 runs to 16 residues. The germline CDR1 and CDR2 sequences are SGHVS and FNYEAQ. CDR3 bases: TGTGCCAGCAGCTTAGGAGGGGCTATTCGACAAGAGACCCAGTACTTC. Translation gives CASSLGGAIRQETQYF. The full variable domain, with the rest looked up from reference TRBV7-6 and TRBJ2-5, is GAGVSQSPRYKVTKRGQDVALRCDPISGHVSLYWYRQALGQGPEFLTYFNYEAQQDKSGLPNDRFSAERPEGSISTLTIQRTEQRDSAMYRCASSLGGAIRQETQYFGPGTRLLVL.

The chain couples TRBV28 to TRBJ2-3; 10 bases agree with TRBD2. Germline V gene data show CDR1 as MDHEN and CDR2 as SYDVKM. V trimming: 3 bases; J trimming: 0 bases; junction bases outside the gene matches: 9. The CDR3 spans 18 residues. The CDR3 loop reads CASSFPDRLAGSTDTQYF. Here the CDR3 DNA reads TGTGCCAGCAGTTTCCCCGATAGACTAGCGGGCAGCACAGATACGCAGTATTTT.

This clone was observed a single time. The chain has TRBV19 and TRBJ2-7, with 7 bases identical to TRBD1. The CDR3 consists of 15 residues. Per germline, CDR1 LNHDA and CDR2 SQIVND (reference sequence). The J segment lost 5 bases and the V segment lost 3 bases, leaving 10 bases of the junction unmatched. CDR3 protein: CASSISHRGSNEQYF. CDR3 nucleotides: TGTGCCAGTAGTATCTCCCACAGGGGTTCCAACGAGCAGTACTTC.

V usage is TRBV18 and J usage is TRBJ1-5, with a weak D call TRBD1 (6 bases). CDR1 is KGHSH, CDR2 LQKENI, per germline. The ends were cut back, 3 bases at V and 4 bases at J, with 10 bases in the middle. The CDR3 totals 14 residues. CDR3 residues: CASSPYRDNQPQHF. The CDR3 region has the DNA TGTGCCAGCTCACCCTACAGGGATAATCAGCCCCAGCATTTT. Full variable domain (missing parts from reference TRBV18 and TRBJ1-5): NAGVMQNPRHLVRRRGQEARLRCSPMKGHSHVYWYRQLPEEGLKFMVYLQKENIIDESGMPKERFSAEFPKEGPSILRIQQVVRGDSAAYFCASSPYRDNQPQHFGDGTRLSIL.

There are a few counts of this clone. The chain is built from TRBV30 and TRBJ2-5, with 11 bases lining up with TRBD1. The germline V gene has CDR1 GTSNPN and CDR2 SVGIG (reference sequence). The CDR3 covers 14 residues. With V trimmed by 2 bases and J by 5 bases, 4 bases remained unmatched. CDR3 bases: TGTGCCTGGAGTAGGACAGGGGGCGCGGAGACCCAGTACTTC. This translates into CAWSRTGGAETQYF.

The chain carries TRBV28 and TRBJ1-5, with D unresolved. This CDR3 spans 14 amino acids. Looked up from germline, CDR1 is MDHEN and CDR2 is SYDVKM. V was clipped by 7 bases and J by 0 bases, with 10 bases between them. The CDR3 nucleotides read TGTGCCAGCACCTTCCGGGGTAGCAATCAGCCCCAGCATTTT. Its translation is CASTFRGSNQPQHF.

Remarks on this clone: In the same sample, other DNA sequences code for this CDR3. This chain connects TRBV27 to TRBJ2-7; no definite D call. The ends were cut back, 8 bases at V and 4 bases at J, with 6 bases in the middle. CDR3 size: 10 residues. Per germline, CDR1 MNHEY and CDR2 SMNVEV (reference sequence). In DNA, the CDR3 is TGTGCCAGCGGAAGGTACGAGCAGTACTTC. It yields the protein CASGRYEQYF.

The chain joins TRBV27 to TRBJ1-1; 11 nucleotides match TRBD1. The V segment lost 1 base and the J segment 4 bases; nucleotides outside the gene matches: 2. The CDR3 runs to 15 residues. Per the germline V gene, CDR1 is MNHEY and CDR2 is SMNVEV (reference sequence). As DNA, the CDR3 is TGTGCCAGCAGTTTATTAGGGACAGGGGGCACTGAAGCTTTCTTT. As protein: CASSLLGTGGTEAFF.